This note documents a single T cell receptor (beta chain) sequence. Its antigen is not identified. TCRdb re-called the RACE reads with MiXCR, one entry per CDR3 protein. This sample has 150,000 to 200,000 distinct CDR3 sequences; about 15% occur once, and the top ten carry 1.5% to 2%. The time point is: patch test 1, 2 weeks after DPC sensitization. Sample treatment: therapeutic diphenylcyclopropenone sensitization with weekly scalp DPC. The study enrolled 18 to 70-year-old alopecia patients suitable for DPC. The entry originates in a study of human T cells and chemical hapten exposure. Turning to the study itself: Small differences in pooled library volume mainly drove the variation in TCR yields per sample.

General study results and limits: Compared to controls, expanded TCRs made significantly more large clusters of similar CDR3s.

The sequencing used whole blood, collected in connection with sensitization to the hapten diphenylcyclopropenone (DPC). This receptor was obtained from a woman aged 30 to 39 with alopecia areata. Some clones in this sample may be carry-over from other donors' samples.

CDR3 DNA: TGTGCCAGCAGCTTGGCCGGGACAGGGGCCAAAAACATTCAGTACTTC. Its protein product is CASSLAGTGAKNIQYF. The chain uses TRBV7-2 and TRBJ2-4; 9 nucleotides line up with TRBD1. V shed 3 bases and J 1 base; nucleotides not matched to a gene: 4. The CDR3 spans 16 residues. Germline V gene sequence: CDR1 SGHTA, CDR2 FQGNSA.